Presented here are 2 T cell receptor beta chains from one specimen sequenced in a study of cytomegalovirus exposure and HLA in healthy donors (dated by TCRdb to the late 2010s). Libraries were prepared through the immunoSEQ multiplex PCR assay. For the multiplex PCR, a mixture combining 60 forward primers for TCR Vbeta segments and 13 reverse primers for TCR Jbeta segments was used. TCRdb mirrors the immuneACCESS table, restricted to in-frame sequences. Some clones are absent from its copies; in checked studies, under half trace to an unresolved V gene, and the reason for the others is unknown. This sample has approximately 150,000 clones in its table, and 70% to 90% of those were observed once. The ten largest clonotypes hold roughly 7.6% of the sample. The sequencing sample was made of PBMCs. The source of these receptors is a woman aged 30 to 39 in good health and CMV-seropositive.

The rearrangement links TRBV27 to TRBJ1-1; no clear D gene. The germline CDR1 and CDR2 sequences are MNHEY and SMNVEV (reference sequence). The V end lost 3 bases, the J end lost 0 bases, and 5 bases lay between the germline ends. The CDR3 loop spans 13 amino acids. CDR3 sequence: CASSLRLNTEAFF. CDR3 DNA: TGTGCCAGCAGTTTGAGGCTGAACACTGAAGCTTTCTTT.

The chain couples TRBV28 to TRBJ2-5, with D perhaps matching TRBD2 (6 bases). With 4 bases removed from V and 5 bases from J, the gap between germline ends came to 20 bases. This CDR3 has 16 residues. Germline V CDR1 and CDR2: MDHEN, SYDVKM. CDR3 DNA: TGTGCCAGCAGTTCCCGGCGGGGCCACCGGAGTGAGACCCAGTACTTC. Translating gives CASSSRRGHRSETQYF.